Given below is one T cell receptor beta chain in context. The record originates from a study of blood T cell repertoires in COVID-19. Across the whole study: There were acute and convalescent COVID-19 samples, and they came from the United States, Italy and Spain.

Looked up from germline, CDR1 is KGHSH and CDR2 is LQKENI. The length of the CDR3 is 12 residues. The V and J ends lost 6 bases and 6 bases respectively, with 11 bases between them. As processed by the authors: Reference gene primer amplification gave estimated nucleated cell counts. Profiled with immunoSEQ multiplex PCR; TCRdb holds only in-frame clones, not every one. The V and J calls and clone size were taken over from that table, and D and trimming were inferred from the DNA. The sample shows over 150,000 clones, approximately 88% of them seen only once. A Seattle source enrolled patients during active infection and followed them longitudinally.

The rearrangement uses TRBV18 and TRBJ1-2, with D possibly matching TRBD1 (6 bases). This receptor was obtained from a middle-aged woman with COVID-19, enrolled during active disease. Sequencing was done on a sample of peripheral blood. The CDR3 DNA sequence: TGTGCCAGCTCGCCAAACAGGGATGGCTACACCTTC. It translates to CASSPNRDGYTF.